Listed below are T cell receptor beta chains from one sample, sequenced in a study of T-cell reconstitution after alpha-beta-depleted transplantation in children. TCRdb ran MiXCR on the PCR reads and lists one entry per CDR3 protein. The sample consists of 500,000 to 750,000 distinct CDR3 sequences, 27% of them appearing once. The sequenced sample was PBMCs, obtained before TCRalphabeta/CD19-depleted stem cell transplant. The receptors originated from a boy younger than two with Wiskott-Aldrich syndrome, due to receive a stem cell transplant. Both conserved end residues are part of each CDR3. Each record gives: clone size, D gene, J gene, V gene, CDR3 DNA, CDR3 protein. The D gene is left open where the match is weak. The size of a clone is reported for some rows only, either as once, few or many, or as a class for expanded clones.

clone size: few; D gene: TRBD2; J gene: TRBJ2-1; V gene: TRBV5-1; CDR3 DNA: TGCGCCAGCAGCTTGGTGGCTAGCGGGAGGTCAGCCTACAATGAGCAGTTCTTC; CDR3 protein: CASSLVASGRSAYNEQFF
clone size: once; D gene: .; J gene: TRBJ1-1; V gene: TRBV12-3/TRBV12-4; CDR3 DNA: TGTGCCAGCAGTGGATGGGTGGGGTTGGAGTCAGGTGGTACTGAAGCTTTCTTT; CDR3 protein: CASSGWVGLESGGTEAFF
clone size: .; D gene: TRBD2; J gene: TRBJ2-3; V gene: TRBV25-1; CDR3 DNA: TGTGCCAGCAGTGAAACCCCCGGACTAGTAAGCACAGATACGCAGTATTTT; CDR3 protein: CASSETPGLVSTDTQYF
clone size: .; D gene: .; J gene: TRBJ1-4; V gene: TRBV7-6; CDR3 DNA: TGTGCCAGCAGCTTATTATCAGGAGACAATGAAAAACTGTTTTTT; CDR3 protein: CASSLLSGDNEKLFF
clone size: .; D gene: TRBD2; J gene: TRBJ2-7; V gene: TRBV5-1; CDR3 DNA: TGCGCCAGCAGCTCGACTAGCAGATCCGACGAGCAGTACTTC; CDR3 protein: CASSSTSRSDEQYF
clone size: .; D gene: TRBD2; J gene: TRBJ2-7; V gene: TRBV6-1; CDR3 DNA: TGTGCCAGCAGGATGACTAGCGGAACCTACGAGCAGTACTTC; CDR3 protein: CASRMTSGTYEQYF
clone size: few; D gene: TRBD1; J gene: TRBJ2-7; V gene: TRBV6-5; CDR3 DNA: TGTGCCAGCAGTCCATTGGGACAGGTGGGCGAGCAGTACTTC; CDR3 protein: CASSPLGQVGEQYF
clone size: .; D gene: TRBD2; J gene: TRBJ2-3; V gene: TRBV5-1; CDR3 DNA: TGCGCCAGCAGCTTGGGGCTAGCGGGAGGCTGGATTAGCACAGATACGCAGTATTTT; CDR3 protein: CASSLGLAGGWISTDTQYF
clone size: .; D gene: TRBD2; J gene: TRBJ2-7; V gene: TRBV12-3/TRBV12-4; CDR3 DNA: TGTGCCAGCAGTTCCTCCTGGACTAGAAGGGAGCAGTACTTC; CDR3 protein: CASSSSWTRREQYF
clone size: .; D gene: TRBD2; J gene: TRBJ2-1; V gene: TRBV9; CDR3 DNA: TGTGCCAGCAGCGTCGGGGGGGCCTACAATGAGCAGTTCTTC; CDR3 protein: CASSVGGAYNEQFF
clone size: .; D gene: TRBD2; J gene: TRBJ2-1; V gene: TRBV30; CDR3 DNA: TGTGCCGGACGACTAGCGGGAAACTACAATGAGCAGTTCTTC; CDR3 protein: CAGRLAGNYNEQFF
clone size: few; D gene: TRBD1; J gene: TRBJ2-3; V gene: TRBV29-1; CDR3 DNA: TGCAGCGCCGCCGGGACAGTCAAGTTTCCTGCAGATACGCAGTATTTT; CDR3 protein: CSAAGTVKFPADTQYF
clone size: few; D gene: TRBD2; J gene: TRBJ2-2; V gene: TRBV20-1; CDR3 DNA: TGCAGTGCTTCAGGGACTAGCGGGAGAGATACCGGGGAGCTGTTTTTT; CDR3 protein: CSASGTSGRDTGELFF
clone size: .; D gene: TRBD1; J gene: TRBJ2-5; V gene: TRBV12-3/TRBV12-4; CDR3 DNA: TGTGCCAGCAGCACAGGGGCATTACTCCAAGAGACCCAGTACTTC; CDR3 protein: CASSTGALLQETQYF
clone size: few; D gene: TRBD2; J gene: TRBJ2-3; V gene: TRBV7-6; CDR3 DNA: TGTGCCAGCAGCAAGGGGGGGCGACTAGCGGGAGAAAAGGATACGCAGTATTTT; CDR3 protein: CASSKGGRLAGEKDTQYF
clone size: few; D gene: TRBD2; J gene: TRBJ2-2; V gene: TRBV9; CDR3 DNA: TGTGCCAGCAGCCCACTCTCTAGCGGCTACAACACCGGGGAGCTGTTTTTT; CDR3 protein: CASSPLSSGYNTGELFF
clone size: few; D gene: TRBD2; J gene: TRBJ2-2; V gene: TRBV5-1; CDR3 DNA: TGCGCCAGCAGCTCCCGGGACTACCCGAACACCGGGGAGCTGTTTTTT; CDR3 protein: CASSSRDYPNTGELFF
clone size: few; D gene: .; J gene: TRBJ1-1; V gene: TRBV20-1; CDR3 DNA: TGCAGTGCTAGGGAGGTCCGACCGCGTCGGGAAGCTTTCTTT; CDR3 protein: CSAREVRPRREAFF
clone size: .; D gene: TRBD1; J gene: TRBJ1-1; V gene: TRBV20-1; CDR3 DNA: TGCAGTGCTAGAAAGGGGGCTGGGACTGAAGCTTTCTTT; CDR3 protein: CSARKGAGTEAFF
clone size: .; D gene: .; J gene: TRBJ2-5; V gene: TRBV5-5; CDR3 DNA: TGTGCCAGCAGCTCGTGGTACCAAGAGACCCAGTACTTC; CDR3 protein: CASSSWYQETQYF
clone size: few; D gene: TRBD1; J gene: TRBJ2-3; V gene: TRBV27; CDR3 DNA: TGTGCCAGCAGACCCGAGACAGGGTGGGGCACAGATACGCAGTATTTT; CDR3 protein: CASRPETGWGTDTQYF
clone size: few; D gene: TRBD2; J gene: TRBJ2-1; V gene: TRBV20-1; CDR3 DNA: TGCAGTGCTTTTCCCGTTTTAGCGGGAGTAAGGATAAATGAGCAGTTCTTC; CDR3 protein: CSAFPVLAGVRINEQFF
clone size: few; D gene: .; J gene: TRBJ2-3; V gene: TRBV12-3/TRBV12-4; CDR3 DNA: TGTGCCAGCAGTAGGGGAGTGACGATCACAGATACGCAGTATTTT; CDR3 protein: CASSRGVTITDTQYF
clone size: few; D gene: TRBD2; J gene: TRBJ2-7; V gene: TRBV5-1; CDR3 DNA: TGCGCCAGCAGCCCGGGAGGGCGGGGCGAGCAGTACTTC; CDR3 protein: CASSPGGRGEQYF
clone size: few; D gene: TRBD2; J gene: TRBJ2-4; V gene: TRBV5-6; CDR3 DNA: TGTGCCAGCAGCATCGGGACTAGCGGAGCCAAAAACATTCAGTACTTC; CDR3 protein: CASSIGTSGAKNIQYF
clone size: .; D gene: .; J gene: TRBJ2-7; V gene: TRBV7-9; CDR3 DNA: TGTGCCAGCTTCCCCTTCGAGCAGTACTTC; CDR3 protein: CASFPFEQYF
clone size: .; D gene: TRBD1; J gene: TRBJ2-3; V gene: TRBV20-1; CDR3 DNA: TGCAGTGCTACCGGGACAGCCATCAGCACAGATACGCAGTATTTT; CDR3 protein: CSATGTAISTDTQYF
clone size: few; D gene: .; J gene: TRBJ2-2; V gene: TRBV7-2; CDR3 DNA: TGTGCCAGCAGCGTAGCCGGGACGTCGAACACCGGGGAGCTGTTTTTT; CDR3 protein: CASSVAGTSNTGELFF
clone size: few; D gene: .; J gene: TRBJ2-3; V gene: TRBV12-3/TRBV12-4; CDR3 DNA: TGTGCCAGCACGGTGGTTGGCGCAGATACGCAGTATTTT; CDR3 protein: CASTVVGADTQYF